Following are 29 T cell receptor beta chains from one sample sequenced in a study of blood T cell repertoires in COVID-19. Sequenced by immunoSEQ multiplex PCR; TCRdb stores in-frame clones only, minus some. Among approximately 180,000 clones listed, about 81% were seen once. Material: peripheral blood. The receptor set was obtained from a woman between 65 and 79 years old with acute or convalescent COVID-19.

The V gene is TRBV19, the J gene TRBJ2-5, with 14 bases that match TRBD2. The V and J ends lost 5 bases and 4 bases, in that order; junction bases with no gene match: 6. The CDR3 spans 16 residues. Germline CDR1 LNHDA, CDR2 SQIVND (reference sequence). The CDR3 DNA reads as TGTGCCAGTAGTTTAGGACTAGCGGGGGGCGGAGAGACCCAGTACTTC. Its translation is CASSLGLAGGGETQYF.

The chain recombines TRBV5-1 with TRBJ2-1; D not certain. CDR3 size: 13 residues. Germline V gene sequence: CDR1 SGHRS, CDR2 YFSETQ. Deletions cut 3 bases from V and 11 bases from J, with 15 bases between. This CDR3 reads CASSSNGFPKQFF. The CDR3 nucleotides are TGCGCCAGCAGCTCTAACGGGTTCCCAAAGCAGTTCTTC.

The rearrangement links TRBV11-3 to TRBJ2-7; D is ambiguous. Germline V gene sequence: CDR1 SGHNT, CDR2 YENEEA. The CDR3 spans 12 residues. V was cut by 6 bases and J by 3 bases, with 9 bases left in between. The chain's CDR3 is CASSGPSYEQYF. CDR3 in DNA: TGTGCCAGCAGTGGCCCAAGCTACGAGCAGTACTTC.

The V gene is TRBV15, the J gene TRBJ2-3; D not resolved. Per germline, CDR1 LNHNV and CDR2 YYDKDF (reference sequence). Between the trimmed V and J ends, which lost 0 bases and 1 base, there was a span of 11 bases. The CDR3 spans 16 residues. The CDR3 DNA reads TGTGCCACCAGCAGAGATCTACCCGGAGGCACAGATACGCAGTATTTT. It codes for CATSRDLPGGTDTQYF.

The chain uses TRBV18 and TRBJ1-2; D uncertain. The V end lost 1 base, the J end lost 3 bases, and 9 bases lay between the germline ends. Looked up from germline, CDR1 is KGHSH and CDR2 is LQKENI. The CDR3 consists of 14 residues. The CDR3 loop is CASSPLGVDYGYTF. Here the CDR3 DNA reads TGTGCCAGCTCACCACTCGGGGTGGACTATGGCTACACCTTC.

The rearrangement joins TRBV20-1 to TRBJ1-1, with no clear D. The CDR3 runs 14 residues. Germline values: CDR1 DFQATT, CDR2 SNEGSKA (reference sequence). Deletions cut 3 bases from V and 2 bases from J, with 13 bases between. DNA for the CDR3: TGCAGTGCTAGTGAGGGCAGCTTAAACACTGAAGCTTTCTTT. Translating gives CSASEGSLNTEAFF.

This clone has only a few counts. The rearrangement uses TRBV19 and TRBJ1-6, with D perhaps TRBD1 (5 bases). CDR3 size: 13 residues. V was shortened by 8 bases and J by 9 bases, with 14 bases between the two germline ends. The V gene's germline CDR1 is LNHDA and CDR2 SQIVND (reference sequence). CDR3 sequence: CASSGGRSSPLHF. The CDR3, as DNA: TGTGCCAGTTCTGGGGGGAGGTCTTCACCCCTCCACTTT.

CDR3 sequence: CASSPLAGGPHTQYF. CDR3 sequence (DNA): TGTGCCAGCAGTCCCCTAGCGGGAGGGCCGCATACGCAGTATTTT. The chain uses TRBV2 and TRBJ2-3; TRBD2 matches 12 bases. The germline gives CDR1 SNHLY, CDR2 FYNNEI. The length of the CDR3 is 15 residues. V was pared by 5 bases and J by 7 bases, with 7 bases of the junction left unmatched.

The chain joins TRBV28 to TRBJ1-3; a possible D gene is TRBD1 (6 bases). Germline CDR1 and CDR2: MDHEN and SYDVKM. Trimming pared 3 bases from V and 3 bases from J, leaving 15 bases between. The CDR3 loop spans 16 amino acids. The CDR3 is CASSFPFTGSGNTIYF. The CDR3 nucleotides are TGTGCCAGCAGTTTTCCTTTCACAGGGAGTGGAAACACCATATATTTT.

The chain links TRBV6-2 or TRBV6-3 to TRBJ2-5; D uncertain. The V and J ends lost 6 bases and 3 bases respectively, with 14 bases between them. Germline values: CDR1 MNHEY, CDR2 SVGEGT. The CDR3 has 14 residues. CDR3 loop: CASSLPPGEETQYF. The CDR3 nucleotides read TGTGCCAGCAGCCTTCCGCCCGGAGAAGAGACCCAGTACTTC.

This sequence joins TRBV14 and TRBJ1-1, with 8 bases identical to TRBD1. The CDR3 is 14 amino acids. Unmatched junction bases numbered 6, after V lost 5 bases and J lost 4 bases. Germline assignment: CDR1 SGHDN and CDR2 FVKESK. CDR3 nucleotides: TGTGCCAGCAGCTTTATACAGGGGGTCACTGAAGCTTTCTTT. Amino acids: CASSFIQGVTEAFF. Looking up the rest from reference TRBV14 and TRBJ1-1 gives the full variable domain: EAGVTQFPSHSVIEKGQTVTLRCDPISGHDNLYWYRRVMGKEIKFLLHFVKESKQDESGMPNNRFLAERTGGTYSTLKVQPAELEDSGVYFCASSFIQGVTEAFFGQGTRLTVV.

The chain is built from TRBV7-2 and TRBJ1-2; D possibly corresponds to TRBD1 (5 bases). In germline, CDR1 is SGHTA, CDR2 FQGNSA. The CDR3 consists of 16 residues. Deletions cut 1 base from V and 6 bases from J, with 18 bases between. CDR3 protein: CASSLEVGRVSDGYTF. CDR3 coding DNA: TGTGCCAGCAGCTTAGAAGTGGGCAGGGTTTCGGATGGCTACACCTTC.

This clone was detected only once. The chain links TRBV5-1 to TRBJ1-5, with D perhaps matching TRBD1 (6 bases). CDR3 size: 17 residues. Germline V gene data show CDR1 as SGHRS and CDR2 as YFSETQ. V gave up 0 bases and J gave up 1 base, with 14 bases separating them. The CDR3 region has the DNA TGCGCCAGCAGCTTGGGACCCGGGGGGGCGAGCAATCAGCCCCAGCATTTT. Its translation is CASSLGPGGASNQPQHF. Filled out from reference TRBV5-1 and TRBJ1-5, the complete variable domain reads KAGVTQTPRYLIKTRGQQVTLSCSPISGHRSVSWYQQTPGQGLQFLFEYFSETQRNKGNFPGRFSGRQFSNSRSEMNVSTLELGDSALYLCASSLGPGGASNQPQHFGDGTRLSIL.

This clone has a handful of counts. The chain carries TRBV4-3 and TRBJ1-1, with D unclear. The CDR3 consists of 15 residues. V lost 0 bases to trimming and J lost 0 bases, with 8 bases between them. Per germline, CDR1 LGHNA and CDR2 YSLEER. This chain's CDR3 is CASSQEPSMNTEAFF. DNA for the CDR3: TGCGCCAGCAGCCAAGAACCGAGCATGAACACTGAAGCTTTCTTT.

The genes are TRBV7-3 and TRBJ2-3, with a possible D match to TRBD2 (6 bases). CDR1 SGHTA and CDR2 FQGTGA come from the germline V gene. CDR3 length: 14 residues. The germline V and J ends were trimmed by 6 bases and 3 bases, with 13 bases remaining between them. Here the CDR3 DNA reads TGTGCCAGCAGATCGGGGGTTCGAACAGATACGCAGTATTTT. This encodes CASRSGVRTDTQYF.

CDR3 DNA: TGTGCCAGCAGCTTAGGGCACCGAGATACGCAGTATTTT. Amino acids: CASSLGHRDTQYF. This chain joins TRBV11-2 and TRBJ2-3; no firm D call. The CDR3 spans 13 residues. The germline V gene encodes CDR1 SGHAT and CDR2 FQNNGV. V was trimmed by 1 base and J by 5 bases, leaving 7 bases between them.

There are a few counts of this clone. CDR3 loop: CASRSSGSTSYEQYF. The CDR3 nucleotides read TGTGCCAGCAGATCCAGCGGGAGTACGTCCTACGAGCAGTACTTC. The chain joins TRBV28 to TRBJ2-7, with 8 bases lining up with TRBD2. The CDR3 is made up of 15 amino acids. V was clipped by 6 bases and J by 1 base; unmatched bases: 8. Germline V gives CDR1 MDHEN, CDR2 SYDVKM.

The CDR3 reads CASSREVNTEAFF. The CDR3 DNA sequence: TGTGCCAGCAGCAGGGAGGTGAACACTGAAGCTTTCTTT. This sequence joins TRBV11-2 and TRBJ1-1; D is uncertain. CDR1 is SGHAT, CDR2 FQNNGV, per germline. CDR3 length: 13 residues. Between the trimmed V and J ends, which lost 5 bases and 0 bases, there was a span of 7 bases.

J is TRBJ2-7 and V is TRBV7-9; D is perhaps TRBD2 (5 bases). The V end was cut by 3 bases, the J end by 0 bases, with 12 bases between. The CDR3 has 15 amino acids. CDR1 is SEHNR and CDR2 is FQNEAQ in the germline V gene (reference sequence). The CDR3 region has the DNA TGTGCCAGCAGCTTTGTGGGGAGCAGCTCCTACGAGCAGTACTTC. It codes for CASSFVGSSSYEQYF.

V is TRBV30 and J is TRBJ1-1; a possible D gene is TRBD1 (6 bases). V lost 5 bases, J lost 7 bases, and 14 bases lay in between. This CDR3 spans 12 amino acids. The germline V gene has CDR1 GTSNPN and CDR2 SVGIG (reference sequence). The CDR3 bases are TGTGCCTGGGATCGGGACATCTATGAAGCTTTCTTT. It yields the protein CAWDRDIYEAFF.

The chain links TRBV15 to TRBJ1-4; no reliable D call. The V gene's germline CDR1 is LNHNV and CDR2 YYDKDF (reference sequence). This CDR3 spans 15 amino acids. With 1 base removed from V and 7 bases from J, the gap between germline ends came to 13 bases. The CDR3 sequence is CATSRVGNSGEKLFF. In nucleotides, the CDR3 is TGTGCCACCAGCAGAGTGGGGAACAGCGGTGAAAAACTGTTTTTT.

This clone was observed a handful of times. V gene TRBV28 combines with J gene TRBJ2-1, with D possibly being TRBD1 (5 bases). Per the germline V gene, CDR1 is MDHEN and CDR2 is SYDVKM. CDR3 length: 16 amino acids. Trimming took off 4 bases at V and 0 bases at J, with 13 bases between the two ends. The CDR3 region has the DNA TGTGCCAGCAGTTCTGGCGGACATGACTCCTACAATGAGCAGTTCTTC. Translated: CASSSGGHDSYNEQFF. Complete variable domain (other parts from reference TRBV28 and TRBJ2-1): DVKVTQSSRYLVKRTGEKVFLECVQDMDHENMFWYRQDPGLGLRLIYFSYDVKMKEKGDIPEGYSVSREKKERFSLILESASTNQTSMYLCASSSGGHDSYNEQFFGPGTRLTVL.

The chain carries TRBV28 and TRBJ1-1, with unresolved D. There are 13 residues in the CDR3. The germline V gene has CDR1 MDHEN and CDR2 SYDVKM. Trimming removed 5 bases at V and 7 bases at J, with 14 bases between. CDR3 nucleotide sequence: TGTGCCAGCAGTATGGCCCCCAACCGTGAAGCTTTCTTT. Encoded protein: CASSMAPNREAFF.

CDR3 amino acids: CASTYDGDRGETQYF. The CDR3 DNA is TGTGCCAGCACTTATGACGGGGACAGGGGAGAGACCCAGTACTTC. This rearrangement joins TRBV6-6 to TRBJ2-5; 10 bases line up with TRBD1. This CDR3 has 15 residues. Germline V lookup: CDR1 MNHNY, CDR2 SVGAGI (reference sequence). J lost 4 bases, V lost 7 bases, and 9 bases had no gene match.

This chain uses TRBV27 with TRBJ2-4, with D perhaps TRBD2 (6 bases). This CDR3 comprises 17 residues. Germline CDR1 MNHEY, CDR2 SMNVEV (reference sequence). Between the trimmed V and J ends, which lost 0 bases and 8 bases, there was a span of 20 bases. The CDR3 DNA reads as TGTGCCAGCAGTTTATCGAACACGGGGGTGAAGCGGGACATTCAGTACTTC. Translated: CASSLSNTGVKRDIQYF.

The rearrangement links TRBV3-1 (or the pseudogene TRBV3-2) to TRBJ2-5; 12 bases line up with TRBD2. Germline values: CDR1 LGHDT, CDR2 YNNKEL (reference sequence). This CDR3 is built from 19 residues. V shed 0 bases, J shed 3 bases, and the junction held 11 bases outside the gene matches. The CDR3 bases are TGTGCCAGCAGCCAAGATAGGGCTAGCGGGGGGGCCTTAGAAGAGACCCAGTACTTC. This codes for CASSQDRASGGALEETQYF.

The rearrangement joins TRBV7-2 to TRBJ1-1; no reliable D call. V was clipped by 5 bases and J by 0 bases, with 13 bases between them. Germline lookup yields CDR1 SGHTA and CDR2 FQGNSA. The CDR3 has 15 amino acids. This CDR3 reads CASSPVPTLNTEAFF. The CDR3 DNA is TGTGCCAGCAGCCCAGTTCCCACCCTGAACACTGAAGCTTTCTTT.

This chain uses TRBV9 with TRBJ1-5, with D perhaps matching TRBD1 (5 bases). Looked up from germline, CDR1 is SGDLS and CDR2 is YYNGEE. The CDR3 has 15 residues. V was pared by 4 bases and J by 0 bases, with 11 bases between. The CDR3 bases are TGTGCCAGCAGCACCCACGGGGGTAGCAATCAGCCCCAGCATTTT. Amino acid sequence: CASSTHGGSNQPQHF.

The rearrangement links TRBV9 to TRBJ1-3, with D tentatively TRBD1 (6 bases). V was shortened by 4 bases and J by 1 base, with 18 bases between the two germline ends. Germline lookup yields CDR1 SGDLS and CDR2 YYNGEE. The CDR3 consists of 17 residues. CDR3 protein: CASSLTLKQGSGNTIYF. CDR3 nucleotide sequence: TGTGCCAGCAGCCTAACCCTAAAACAGGGATCTGGAAACACCATATATTTT.